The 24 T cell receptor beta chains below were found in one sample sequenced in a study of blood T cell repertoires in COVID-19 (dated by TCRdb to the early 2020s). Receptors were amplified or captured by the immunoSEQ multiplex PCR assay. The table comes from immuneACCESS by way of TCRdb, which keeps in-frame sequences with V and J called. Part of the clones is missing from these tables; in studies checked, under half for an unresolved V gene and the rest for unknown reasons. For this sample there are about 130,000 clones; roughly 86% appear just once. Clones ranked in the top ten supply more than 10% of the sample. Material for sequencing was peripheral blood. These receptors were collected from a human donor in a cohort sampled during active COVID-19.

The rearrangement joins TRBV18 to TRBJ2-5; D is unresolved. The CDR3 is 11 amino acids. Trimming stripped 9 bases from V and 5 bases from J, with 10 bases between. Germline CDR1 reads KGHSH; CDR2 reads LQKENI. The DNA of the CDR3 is TGTGCCAGTTCCCCCCAGGAGACCCAGTACTTC. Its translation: CASSPQETQYF.

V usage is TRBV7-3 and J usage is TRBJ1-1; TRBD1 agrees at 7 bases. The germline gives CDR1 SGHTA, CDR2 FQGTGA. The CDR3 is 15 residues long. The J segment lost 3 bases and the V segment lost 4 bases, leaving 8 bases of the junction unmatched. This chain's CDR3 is CASSSAPDRHTEAFF. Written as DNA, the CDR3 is TGTGCCAGCAGCTCCGCCCCGGACAGGCACACTGAAGCTTTCTTT.

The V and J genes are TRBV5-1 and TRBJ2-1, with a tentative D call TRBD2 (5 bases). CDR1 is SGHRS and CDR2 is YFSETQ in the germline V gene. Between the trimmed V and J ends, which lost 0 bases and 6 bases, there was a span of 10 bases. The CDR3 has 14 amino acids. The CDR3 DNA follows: TGCGCCAGCAGCTTGGACAACGGAGGCAATGAGCAGTTCTTC. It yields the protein CASSLDNGGNEQFF.

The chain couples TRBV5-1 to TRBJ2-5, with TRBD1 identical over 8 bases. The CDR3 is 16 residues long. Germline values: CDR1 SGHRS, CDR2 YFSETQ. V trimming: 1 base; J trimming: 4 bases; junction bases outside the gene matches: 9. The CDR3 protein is CASSLYLQGVGETQYF. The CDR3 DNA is TGCGCCAGCAGCTTGTACCTACAGGGGGTCGGAGAGACCCAGTACTTC.

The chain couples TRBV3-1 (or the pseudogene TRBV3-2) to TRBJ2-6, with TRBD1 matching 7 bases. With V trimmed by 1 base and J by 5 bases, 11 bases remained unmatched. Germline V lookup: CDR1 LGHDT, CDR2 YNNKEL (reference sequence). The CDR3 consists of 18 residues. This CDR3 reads CASSQVSAQGTRANVLTF. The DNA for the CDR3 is TGTGCCAGCAGCCAAGTTTCTGCACAGGGGACCCGGGCCAACGTCCTGACTTTC.

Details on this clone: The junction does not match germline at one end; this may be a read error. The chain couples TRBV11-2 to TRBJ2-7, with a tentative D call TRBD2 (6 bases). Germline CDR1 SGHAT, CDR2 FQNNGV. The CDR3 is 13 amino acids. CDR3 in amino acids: CASSLDGTFPGAF. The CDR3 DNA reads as TGTGCCAGCAGCTTAGATGGGACTTTCCCCGGGGCTTTC.

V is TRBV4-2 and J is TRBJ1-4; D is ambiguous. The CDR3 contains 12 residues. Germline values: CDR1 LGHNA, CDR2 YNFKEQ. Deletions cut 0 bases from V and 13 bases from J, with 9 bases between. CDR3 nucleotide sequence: TGTGCCAGCAGCCAAGACGCGCCGGGACTGTTTTTT. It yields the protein CASSQDAPGLFF.

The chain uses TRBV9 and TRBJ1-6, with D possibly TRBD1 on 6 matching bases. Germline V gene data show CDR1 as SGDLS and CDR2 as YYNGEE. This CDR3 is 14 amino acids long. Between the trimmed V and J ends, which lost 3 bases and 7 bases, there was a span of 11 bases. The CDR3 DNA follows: TGTGCCAGCAGCGCCCAGACAGGAAATTCACCCCTCCACTTT. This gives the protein CASSAQTGNSPLHF.

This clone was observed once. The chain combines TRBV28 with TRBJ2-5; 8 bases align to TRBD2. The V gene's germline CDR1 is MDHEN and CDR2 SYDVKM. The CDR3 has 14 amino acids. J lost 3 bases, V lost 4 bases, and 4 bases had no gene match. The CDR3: CASSSGGEKETQYF. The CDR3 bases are TGTGCCAGCAGTTCCGGGGGGGAGAAAGAGACCCAGTACTTC.

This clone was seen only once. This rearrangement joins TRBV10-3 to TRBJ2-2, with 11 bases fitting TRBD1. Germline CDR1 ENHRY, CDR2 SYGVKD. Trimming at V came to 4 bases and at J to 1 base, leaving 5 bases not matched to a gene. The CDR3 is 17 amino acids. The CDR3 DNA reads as TGTGCCATCAGTGGGGACAGGGGGATTGGGAACACCGGGGAGCTGTTTTTT. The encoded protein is CAISGDRGIGNTGELFF.

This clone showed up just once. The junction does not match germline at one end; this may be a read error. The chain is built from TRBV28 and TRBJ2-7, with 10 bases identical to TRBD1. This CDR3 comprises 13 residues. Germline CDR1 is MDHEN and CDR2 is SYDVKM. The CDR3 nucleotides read TGTGCCAGCAGTTTAGGCCCCCCGGGACAGGGGCACTTC. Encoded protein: CASSLGPPGQGHF.

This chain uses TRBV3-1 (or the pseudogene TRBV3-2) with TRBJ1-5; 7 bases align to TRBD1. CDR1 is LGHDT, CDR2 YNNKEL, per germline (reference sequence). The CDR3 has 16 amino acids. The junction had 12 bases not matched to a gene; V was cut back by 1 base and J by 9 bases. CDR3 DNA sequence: TGTGCCAGCAGCCAAGGAAGCCCCGGGACAGCCGGGCCCCAGCATTTT. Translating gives CASSQGSPGTAGPQHF.

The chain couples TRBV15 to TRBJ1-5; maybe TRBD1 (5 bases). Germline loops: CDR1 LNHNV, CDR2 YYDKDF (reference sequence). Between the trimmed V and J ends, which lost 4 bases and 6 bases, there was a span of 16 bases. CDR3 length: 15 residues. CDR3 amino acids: CATSKQRGVGQPQHF. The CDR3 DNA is TGTGCCACCAGCAAACAGCGGGGGGTGGGTCAGCCCCAGCATTTT.

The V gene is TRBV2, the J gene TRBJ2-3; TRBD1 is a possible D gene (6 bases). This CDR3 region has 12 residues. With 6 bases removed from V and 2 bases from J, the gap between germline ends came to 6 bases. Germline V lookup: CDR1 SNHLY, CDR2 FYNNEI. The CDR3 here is CASRGHTDTQYF. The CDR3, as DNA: TGTGCCAGCAGGGGACACACAGATACGCAGTATTTT.

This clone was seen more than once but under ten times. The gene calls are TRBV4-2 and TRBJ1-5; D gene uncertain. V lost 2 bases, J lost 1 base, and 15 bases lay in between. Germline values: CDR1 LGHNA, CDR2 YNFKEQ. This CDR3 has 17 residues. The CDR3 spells CASSQSVGGRSNQPQHF. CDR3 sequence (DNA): TGTGCCAGCAGCCAAAGCGTAGGCGGTAGAAGCAATCAGCCCCAGCATTTT.

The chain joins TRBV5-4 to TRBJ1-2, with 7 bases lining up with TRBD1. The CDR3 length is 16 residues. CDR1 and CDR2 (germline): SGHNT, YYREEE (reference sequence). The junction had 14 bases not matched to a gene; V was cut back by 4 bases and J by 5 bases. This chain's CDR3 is CASSRTKDRKRYGYTF. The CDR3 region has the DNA TGTGCCAGCAGCAGAACCAAGGACAGGAAGAGGTATGGCTACACCTTC.

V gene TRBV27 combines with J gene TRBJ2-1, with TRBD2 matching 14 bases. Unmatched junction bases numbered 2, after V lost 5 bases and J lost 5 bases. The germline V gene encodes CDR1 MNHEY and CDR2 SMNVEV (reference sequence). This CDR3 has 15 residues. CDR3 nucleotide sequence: TGTGCCAGCAGTCGACTAGCGGGGGGGAACAATGAGCAGTTCTTC. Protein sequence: CASSRLAGGNNEQFF.

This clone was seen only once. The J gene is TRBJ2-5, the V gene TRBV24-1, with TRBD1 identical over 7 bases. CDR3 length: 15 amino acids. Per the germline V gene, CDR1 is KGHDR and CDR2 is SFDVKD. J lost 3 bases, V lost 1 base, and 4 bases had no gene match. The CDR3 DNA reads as TGTGCCACCAGTGATTTCCGGGACAGAGAAGAGACCCAGTACTTC. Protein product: CATSDFRDREETQYF.

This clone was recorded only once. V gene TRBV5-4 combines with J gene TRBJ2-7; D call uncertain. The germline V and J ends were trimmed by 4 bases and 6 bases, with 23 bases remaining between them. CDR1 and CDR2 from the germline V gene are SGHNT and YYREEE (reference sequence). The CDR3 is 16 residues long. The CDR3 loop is CASSPDSLPSPSEQYF. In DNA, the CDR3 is TGTGCCAGCAGCCCCGATAGTCTCCCCTCCCCTTCCGAGCAGTACTTC.

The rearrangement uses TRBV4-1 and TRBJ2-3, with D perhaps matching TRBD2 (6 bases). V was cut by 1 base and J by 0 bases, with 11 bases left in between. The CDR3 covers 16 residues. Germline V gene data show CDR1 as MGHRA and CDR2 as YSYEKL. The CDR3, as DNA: TGCGCCAGCAGCCAAGGGATAGCGGAGAGCACAGATACGCAGTATTTT. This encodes CASSQGIAESTDTQYF.

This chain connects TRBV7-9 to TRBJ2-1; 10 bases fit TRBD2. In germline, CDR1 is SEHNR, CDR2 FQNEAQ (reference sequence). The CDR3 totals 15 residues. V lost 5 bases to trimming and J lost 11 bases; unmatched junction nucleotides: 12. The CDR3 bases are TGTGCCAGCAGCGCCTCCAGCGGGGGGGACCAAAAGCAGTTCTTC. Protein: CASSASSGGDQKQFF.

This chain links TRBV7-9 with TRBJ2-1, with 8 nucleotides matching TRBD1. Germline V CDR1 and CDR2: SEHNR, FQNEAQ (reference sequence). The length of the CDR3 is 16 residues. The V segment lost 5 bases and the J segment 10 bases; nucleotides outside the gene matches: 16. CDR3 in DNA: TGTGCCAGCAGCCCCAAGCTTCGACAGGGGTGGGGGGAGCAGTTCTTC. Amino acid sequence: CASSPKLRQGWGEQFF.

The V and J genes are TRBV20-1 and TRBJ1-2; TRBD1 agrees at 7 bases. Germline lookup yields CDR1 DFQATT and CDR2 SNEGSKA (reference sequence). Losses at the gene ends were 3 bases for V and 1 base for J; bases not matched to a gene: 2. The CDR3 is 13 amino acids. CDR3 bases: TGCAGTGCTAGTCCAGGGGGTAACTATGGCTACACCTTC. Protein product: CSASPGGNYGYTF.

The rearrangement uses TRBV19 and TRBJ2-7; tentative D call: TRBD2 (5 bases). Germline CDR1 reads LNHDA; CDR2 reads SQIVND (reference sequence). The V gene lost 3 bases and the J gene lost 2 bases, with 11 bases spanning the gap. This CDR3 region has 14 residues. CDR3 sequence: CASSIPGSAYEQYF. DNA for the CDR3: TGTGCCAGTAGTATCCCGGGGAGCGCCTACGAGCAGTACTTC.